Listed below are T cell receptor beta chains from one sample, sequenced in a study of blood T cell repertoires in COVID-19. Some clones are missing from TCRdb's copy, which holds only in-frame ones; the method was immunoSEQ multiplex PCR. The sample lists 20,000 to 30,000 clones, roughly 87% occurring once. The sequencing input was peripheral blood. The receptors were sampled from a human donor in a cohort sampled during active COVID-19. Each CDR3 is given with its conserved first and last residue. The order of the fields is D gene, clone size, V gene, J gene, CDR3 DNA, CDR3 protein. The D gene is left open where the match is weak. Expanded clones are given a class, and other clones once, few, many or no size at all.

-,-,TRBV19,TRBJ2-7,TGTGCCAGTAGTCTAGCTATTGGGAGTCCCCTCGAGCAGTACTTC,CASSLAIGSPLEQYF
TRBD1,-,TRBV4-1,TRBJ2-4,TGCGCCAGCAGCCAAGATTATGGACAGGGTGGGAACATTCAGTACTTC,CASSQDYGQGGNIQYF
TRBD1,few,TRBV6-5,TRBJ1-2,TGTGCCAGCAGTCGGACAGGCTATGGCTACACCTTC,CASSRTGYGYTF
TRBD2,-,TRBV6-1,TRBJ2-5,TGTGCCAGCAGTGACCGGACTAGCGGGGGGGCGAGGGAGACCCAGTACTTC,CASSDRTSGGARETQYF
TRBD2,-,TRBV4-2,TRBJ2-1,TGTGCCAGCAGCCAAGATCTTCGGGGGGGCCGGGATGAGCAGTTCTTC,CASSQDLRGGRDEQFF
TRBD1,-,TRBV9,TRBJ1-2,TGTGCCAGCAGCGCCAAACCTAGGACAGGGAGTTCCTATGGCTACACCTTC,CASSAKPRTGSSYGYTF
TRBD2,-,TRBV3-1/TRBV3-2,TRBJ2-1,TGTGCCAGCAGCCCTCTCGGGGGGGCCTACAATGAGCAGTTCTTC,CASSPLGGAYNEQFF
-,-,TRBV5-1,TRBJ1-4,TGCGCCAGCAGCTTGGGAGGTGGCCAGAGGCGGAATGAAAAACTGTTTTTT,CASSLGGGQRRNEKLFF
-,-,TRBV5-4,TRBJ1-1,TGTGCCAGCAGCTTTCTAAACATTGGAGACAGGCGAGGGGCTTTCTTT,CASSFLNIGDRRGAFF
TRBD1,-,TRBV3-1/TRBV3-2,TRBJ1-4,TGTGCCAGCAGCGGGACAGGGGGCGAAGAAAAACTGTTTTTT,CASSGTGGEEKLFF
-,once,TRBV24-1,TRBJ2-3,TGTGCCACCAGTGACCCTAGCAGCACAGATACGCAGTATTTT,CATSDPSSTDTQYF
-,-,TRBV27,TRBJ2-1,TGTGCCAGCAGTTTCTGGGGGCAAGGGCAGTTCTTC,CASSFWGQGQFF
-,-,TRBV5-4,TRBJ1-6,TGTGCCAGCAGCCTTAGCTCCTATAATTCACCCCTCCACTTT,CASSLSSYNSPLHF
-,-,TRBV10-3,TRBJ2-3,TGTGCCATCTCCGGCGGGGTAAGCACAGATACGCAGTATTTT,CAISGGVSTDTQYF
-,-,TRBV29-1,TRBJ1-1,TGCAGCCCTAACAGGGCTAACACTGAAGCTTTCTTT,CSPNRANTEAFF
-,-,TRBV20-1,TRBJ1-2,TGCAGTGCCCCAGGGAACTATGGCTACACCTTC,CSAPGNYGYTF
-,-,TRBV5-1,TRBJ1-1,TGCGCCAGCAGCCCGCTAACGGGGGTGGACACTGAAGCTTTCTTT,CASSPLTGVDTEAFF
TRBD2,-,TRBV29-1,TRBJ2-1,TGCAGCGTGGGGGGACTAGCGGGGTCATACAATGAGCAGTTCTTC,CSVGGLAGSYNEQFF
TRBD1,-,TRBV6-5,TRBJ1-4,TGTGCCAGTAACAGGGGGCTCGGTAATGAAAAACTGTTTTTT,CASNRGLGNEKLFF
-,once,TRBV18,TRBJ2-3,TGTGCCAGCTCACCACCGGTCGGAGAATCGTTGGATACGCAGTATTTT,CASSPPVGESLDTQYF
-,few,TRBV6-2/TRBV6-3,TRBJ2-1,TGTGCCAGCAGTCCGACAAGTCACAATGAGCAGTTCTTC,CASSPTSHNEQFF
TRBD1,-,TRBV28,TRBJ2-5,TGTGCCAGCACGGACAGGGTCGAGACCCAGTACTTC,CASTDRVETQYF
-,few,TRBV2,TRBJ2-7,TGTGCCAGCAGTGAAGCGCCTCGGGAAGAGCAGTACTTC,CASSEAPREEQYF
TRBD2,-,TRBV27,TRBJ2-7,TGTGCCAGCAGTTCCTCCCCCCCTTGGGGTAGCGGGAATTTCTACGAGCAGTACTTC,CASSSSPPWGSGNFYEQYF
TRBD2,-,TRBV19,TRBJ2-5,TGTGCCAGTAGTCGGACTAGCGGCCAAGAGACCCAGTACTTC,CASSRTSGQETQYF
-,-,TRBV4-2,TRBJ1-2,TGTGCCAGCAGCCAAGGATGGTCGGAGAACTATGGCTACACCTTC,CASSQGWSENYGYTF
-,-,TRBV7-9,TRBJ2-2,TGTGCCAGCAGCTTCGGTCTGAGTACCGGGGAGCTGTTTTTT,CASSFGLSTGELFF
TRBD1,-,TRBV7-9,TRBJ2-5,TGTGCCAGCAGCTTTCGACAGGGCAGAGGAGAGACCCAGTACTTC,CASSFRQGRGETQYF
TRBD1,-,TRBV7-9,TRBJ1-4,TGTGCCAGCAGCTTAGAGGGACAGGCTAATGAAAAACTGTTTTTT,CASSLEGQANEKLFF
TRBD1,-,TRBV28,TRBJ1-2,TGTGCCAGCGGGCAGGGGGCTGGCTATGGCTACACCTTC,CASGQGAGYGYTF